A single sample is the source of the 31 T cell receptor beta chains below, sequenced in a study of vaccination and CD4 T cells after COVID-19. Scientists ran DNA taken from cultured CD4+ T cells through the Oncomine TCR Beta short-read assay for sequencing. A single record per CDR3 protein comes from TCRdb applying MiXCR to the PCR reads. The sample lists over 15,000 distinct CDR3 sequences, 30% to 40% occurring once. Treatment denoted: 10-day PBMC culture with coronavirus spike peptide pools or control peptides (ViraFEST assay). The antigens these receptors bind are not known. Sequences were derived from CD4+ T cells from blood, cultured in vitro, sampled before SARS-CoV-2 vaccination. All receptors derive from a human donor who had recovered from COVID-19.

The J gene is TRBJ1-5, the V gene TRBV30; D not resolved. The V gene lost 0 bases and the J gene lost 9 bases, with 12 bases spanning the gap. The CDR3 sequence is 13 residues long. Looked up from germline, CDR1 is GTSNPN and CDR2 is SVGIG (reference sequence). The CDR3 loop is CAWSVTLGLPQHF. In DNA form, the CDR3 reads TGTGCCTGGAGTGTAACGTTGGGTTTGCCCCAGCATTTT.

This clonotype is deemed medium-sized. The chain combines TRBV6-2 or TRBV6-3 with TRBJ1-6, with 10 nucleotides matching TRBD1. The CDR3 runs 16 residues. Germline-derived CDR1 and CDR2 are MNHEY and SVGEGT. Trimming took 5 bases from V and 6 from J; bases not matched to a gene: 7. In DNA form, the CDR3 reads TGTGCCAGCAGTCGAGGACAGGGGGTTACTAATTCACCCCTCCACTTT. As protein: CASSRGQGVTNSPLHF.

This rearrangement joins TRBV27 to TRBJ2-5; perhaps TRBD2 as D (6 bases). The CDR3 loop spans 15 amino acids. CDR1 and CDR2 from the germline V gene are MNHEY and SMNVEV (reference sequence). The ends were cut back, 5 bases at V and 2 bases at J, with 15 bases in the middle. The CDR3 region has the DNA TGTGCCAGCAGTCCCACACGGGACTTACAAGAGACCCAGTACTTC. Encoded protein: CASSPTRDLQETQYF.

This clonotype was recorded a few times. V is TRBV15 and J is TRBJ1-2; 10 nucleotides align to TRBD1. CDR1 and CDR2 from the germline V gene are LNHNV and YYDKDF (reference sequence). There are 14 residues in the CDR3. J lost 2 bases, V lost 3 bases, and 0 bases had no gene match. Here the CDR3 DNA reads TGTGCCACCAGCAGGGACAGGGGGAACTATGGCTACACCTTC. Protein sequence: CATSRDRGNYGYTF.

This clonotype was seen only a few times. The chain has TRBV11-2 and TRBJ2-5; D is unresolved. V gave up 3 bases and J gave up 3 bases, with 5 bases separating them. Germline V gene lookup returns CDR1 SGHAT and CDR2 FQNNGV. This CDR3 region has 12 residues. This chain's CDR3 is CASSFNKETQYF. CDR3 DNA sequence: TGTGCCAGCAGCTTCAATAAAGAGACCCAGTACTTC.

In this sample, this clonotype turned up a few times. This chain connects TRBV6-2 or TRBV6-3 to TRBJ1-5, with 7 positions matching TRBD1. The germline V gene encodes CDR1 MNHEY and CDR2 SVGEGT. The CDR3 contains 15 residues. The V and J ends lost 4 bases and 7 bases, in that order; junction bases with no gene match: 10. The CDR3 reads CASSSGGGDGQPQHF. As DNA, the CDR3 is TGTGCCAGCAGTTCGGGAGGGGGCGATGGCCAGCCCCAGCATTTT.

This clonotype has just a few counts. This chain joins TRBV6-2 or TRBV6-3 and TRBJ1-5, with a tentative D call TRBD1 (6 bases). CDR1 MNHEY and CDR2 SVGEGT come from the germline V gene. The CDR3 has 18 amino acids. V was shortened by 7 bases and J by 0 bases, with 22 bases between the two germline ends. The CDR3 here is CASTSSVQGRNSNQPQHF. DNA for the CDR3: TGTGCCAGCACCTCGAGTGTCCAGGGGAGGAATAGCAATCAGCCCCAGCATTTT.

The chain combines TRBV6-1 with TRBJ2-7; 10 positions match TRBD2. This CDR3 is built from 15 residues. After removal of 4 bases from V and 3 bases from J, the junction contained 6 bases not matched to a gene. CDR1 and CDR2 from the germline V gene are MNHNS and SASEGT. CDR3 protein: CASSVASGGGYEQYF. The CDR3 DNA follows: TGTGCCAGCAGTGTCGCTAGCGGGGGCGGCTACGAGCAGTACTTC.

J is TRBJ2-2 and V is TRBV27, with TRBD2 matching 10 bases. Germline CDR1 MNHEY, CDR2 SMNVEV (reference sequence). The CDR3 covers 17 residues. Trimming removed 2 bases from V and 1 base from J; junction bases left unmatched: 4. CDR3 protein: CASSLLGLAENTGELFF. Written as DNA, the CDR3 is TGTGCCAGCAGTTTACTAGGACTAGCGGAGAACACCGGGGAGCTGTTTTTT.

This clonotype was observed a handful of times. This chain joins TRBV28 and TRBJ1-1; 8 bases agree with TRBD1. The germline V gene has CDR1 MDHEN and CDR2 SYDVKM. The CDR3 extends over 13 amino acids. V shed 10 bases, J shed 2 bases, and the junction held 6 bases outside the gene matches. DNA for the CDR3: TGTGCCACTCGGACAGGGATAAACACTGAAGCTTTCTTT. This codes for CATRTGINTEAFF.

In its sample, this clonotype was seen a few times. CDR3 nucleotide sequence: TGTGCCAGCTCATCGCTCCGCCCGACAGGGAAAGTCGGCAATCAGCCCCAGCATTTT. This gives the protein CASSSLRPTGKVGNQPQHF. V usage is TRBV18 and J usage is TRBJ1-5, with TRBD1 matching 7 bases. Looked up from germline, CDR1 is KGHSH and CDR2 is LQKENI. Trimming took 5 bases from V and 2 from J; bases not matched to a gene: 18. CDR3 size: 19 residues.

J is TRBJ2-5 and V is TRBV5-1, with unresolved D. Germline V CDR1 and CDR2: SGHRS, YFSETQ. The ends were cut back, 5 bases at V and 1 base at J, with 9 bases in the middle. The CDR3 totals 13 residues. The CDR3 region is CASRGLGQETQYF. CDR3 DNA sequence: TGCGCCAGCAGGGGCCTGGGCCAAGAGACCCAGTACTTC.

V and J are TRBV20-1 and TRBJ1-1, with D tentatively TRBD1 (5 bases). The V end was cut by 0 bases, the J end by 6 bases, with 17 bases between. The CDR3 spans 15 residues. In germline, CDR1 is DFQATT, CDR2 SNEGSKA (reference sequence). CDR3 coding DNA: TGCAGTGCTAGAGATTGGGGCCAGGGATCGGCTGAAGCTTTCTTT. It encodes CSARDWGQGSAEAFF.

The chain combines TRBV7-9 with TRBJ1-1; a possible D gene is TRBD1 (5 bases). Per germline, CDR1 SEHNR and CDR2 FQNEAQ (reference sequence). V was clipped by 5 bases and J by 4 bases, with 11 bases between them. The CDR3 spans 13 residues. CDR3 protein: CASSPWQGTEAFF. DNA for the CDR3: TGTGCCAGCAGCCCGTGGCAGGGCACTGAAGCTTTCTTT.

The rearrangement uses TRBV27 and TRBJ1-2, with unresolved D. Germline assignment: CDR1 MNHEY and CDR2 SMNVEV (reference sequence). Trimming pared 5 bases from V and 4 bases from J, leaving 11 bases between. The CDR3 runs to 13 residues. The CDR3 loop reads CASSNGAFYGYTF. The CDR3 nucleotides read TGTGCCAGCAGTAACGGAGCATTCTATGGCTACACCTTC.

The chain uses TRBV29-1 and TRBJ1-1, with TRBD1 identical over 8 bases. In germline, CDR1 is SQVTM, CDR2 ANQGSEA. The CDR3 has 15 amino acids. V lost 5 bases, J lost 3 bases, and 11 bases stayed unmatched. CDR3 nucleotide sequence: TGCAGCGTTCGGCAGGGGGCGGGTATGGACACTGAAGCTTTCTTT. Amino acid sequence: CSVRQGAGMDTEAFF.

The chain uses TRBV27 and TRBJ1-5; D is undetermined. The CDR3 is 14 amino acids. In germline, CDR1 is MNHEY, CDR2 SMNVEV (reference sequence). Trimming took off 6 bases at V and 9 bases at J, with 18 bases between the two ends. In DNA, the CDR3 is TGTGCCAGCAGCCCTACCCCACAGCCCGGGCCCCAGCATTTT. Translated, it gives CASSPTPQPGPQHF.

V and J are TRBV19 and TRBJ2-7; 9 nucleotides match TRBD2. V shed 2 bases and J 7 bases; nucleotides not matched to a gene: 6. The CDR3 is 14 amino acids. Looked up from germline, CDR1 is LNHDA and CDR2 is SQIVND (reference sequence). CDR3 sequence reads: CASSIRAGGFEQYF. Written as DNA, the CDR3 is TGTGCCAGTAGTATACGAGCGGGAGGCTTTGAGCAGTACTTC.

V usage is TRBV20-1 and J usage is TRBJ2-7; D is undetermined. The CDR3 contains 12 residues. The V end was cut by 6 bases, the J end by 0 bases, with 9 bases between. CDR1 is DFQATT and CDR2 is SNEGSKA in the germline V gene (reference sequence). CDR3 nucleotide sequence: TGCAGTGCAGAAGACATCTCCTACGAGCAGTACTTC. Its protein product is CSAEDISYEQYF.

This clonotype was observed a few times. The rearrangement joins TRBV20-1 to TRBJ2-1; 7 bases are shared with TRBD1. The CDR3 is 14 residues long. The junction had 6 bases not matched to a gene; V was cut back by 0 bases and J by 7 bases. Germline V lookup: CDR1 DFQATT, CDR2 SNEGSKA (reference sequence). The CDR3 nucleotides read TGCAGTGCTAGAGAGGATACAGGGGTTAATGAGCAGTTCTTC. Translating gives CSAREDTGVNEQFF.

The chain recombines TRBV10-3 with TRBJ2-7; 10 nucleotides agree with TRBD1. Germline-derived CDR1 and CDR2 are ENHRY and SYGVKD. The junction had 11 bases not matched to a gene; V was cut back by 10 bases and J by 5 bases. The CDR3 covers 14 residues. The chain's CDR3 is CATSLGDRGDEQYF. CDR3 bases: TGTGCCACCTCACTAGGGGACAGGGGCGACGAGCAGTACTTC.

This chain joins TRBV11-3 and TRBJ2-3, with D maybe TRBD1 (5 bases). The length of the CDR3 is 14 residues. V dropped 5 bases and J dropped 0 bases, with 9 bases sitting between them. Germline CDR1 is SGHNT and CDR2 is YENEEA. CDR3 sequence (DNA): TGTGCCAGCAGCGCAGGGCCTAGCACAGATACGCAGTATTTT. Protein sequence: CASSAGPSTDTQYF.

V usage is TRBV11-3 and J usage is TRBJ2-7; 13 nucleotides line up with TRBD2. The CDR3 spans 15 residues. Germline trimming cut 5 bases from V and 2 bases from J; bases unmatched to any gene: 3. Germline V CDR1 and CDR2: SGHNT, YENEEA. The CDR3 loop is CASSPGLAGTYEQYF. The CDR3 bases are TGTGCCAGCAGCCCGGGACTAGCGGGAACCTACGAGCAGTACTTC.

The CDR3 sequence: CSAKGQKNTEAFF. The CDR3 region has the DNA TGCAGTGCCAAGGGACAGAAGAACACTGAAGCTTTCTTT. V is TRBV20-1 and J is TRBJ1-1, with 7 bases matching TRBD1. Looked up from germline, CDR1 is DFQATT and CDR2 is SNEGSKA (reference sequence). The CDR3 loop spans 13 amino acids. With V trimmed by 6 bases and J by 1 base, 5 bases remained unmatched.

The chain has TRBV30 and TRBJ1-2; TRBD1 might be the D (6 bases). The CDR3 extends over 12 amino acids. Germline CDR1 reads GTSNPN; CDR2 reads SVGIG (reference sequence). Trimming shortened V by 5 bases and J by 1 base, and 8 bases separated the two germline ends. CDR3 DNA sequence: TGTGCCTGGCAGGGGAGTAACTATGGCTACACCTTC. Translating it yields CAWQGSNYGYTF.

This clonotype was counted between two and nine times. This rearrangement joins TRBV7-8 to TRBJ2-6; 9 bases are shared with TRBD1. Trimming took 0 bases from V and 0 from J; bases not matched to a gene: 15. Germline values: CDR1 SGHVS, CDR2 FQNEAQ. The length of the CDR3 is 22 residues. CDR3 residues: CASSLAEAGTGMSSSGANVLTF. CDR3 DNA: TGTGCCAGCAGCTTAGCGGAAGCCGGGACAGGGATGAGTAGCTCTGGGGCCAACGTCCTGACTTTC.

The rearrangement joins TRBV28 to TRBJ1-2; maybe TRBD1 (6 bases). The CDR3 is made up of 13 amino acids. Germline V lookup: CDR1 MDHEN, CDR2 SYDVKM. V lost 6 bases and J 6 bases, leaving 14 bases between the germline ends. CDR3 protein: CASRGGQPDGYTF. The CDR3 nucleotides read TGTGCCAGCAGGGGAGGACAGCCGGATGGCTACACCTTC.

The CDR3 DNA sequence: TGTGCCAGCAGTTACGGCCAGGGGGCTATTACTGAAGCTTTCTTT. It specifies CASSYGQGAITEAFF. The chain employs TRBV6-2 or TRBV6-3 and TRBJ1-1; TRBD1 agrees at 8 bases. In germline, CDR1 is MNHEY, CDR2 SVGEGT. Germline trimming cut 2 bases from V and 5 bases from J; bases unmatched to any gene: 7. The CDR3 runs to 15 residues.

The rearrangement links TRBV20-1 to TRBJ2-3, with no clear D. With 8 bases removed from V and 2 bases from J, the gap between germline ends came to 8 bases. Germline V gene lookup returns CDR1 DFQATT and CDR2 SNEGSKA (reference sequence). This CDR3 comprises 11 residues. CDR3 coding DNA: TGCAGTACAGACCTCACAGATACGCAGTATTTT. Amino acid sequence: CSTDLTDTQYF.

The table lists this clonotype with a few counts. V gene TRBV20-1 combines with J gene TRBJ1-6; D may be TRBD1 (5 bases). Trimming shortened V by 4 bases and J by 13 bases, and 17 bases separated the two germline ends. The CDR3 runs to 13 residues. Germline V lookup: CDR1 DFQATT, CDR2 SNEGSKA (reference sequence). The CDR3 bases are TGCAGTGCTAAAGCGGCAGGGCAGGGTCCCCTCCACTTT. This encodes CSAKAAGQGPLHF.

The chain joins TRBV6-2 or TRBV6-3 to TRBJ2-7; 12 bases are shared with TRBD2. J was trimmed by 5 bases and V by 7 bases; bases with no gene match: 12. Per the germline V gene, CDR1 is MNHEY and CDR2 is SVGEGT. The CDR3 has 16 amino acids. This chain's CDR3 is CASTRGTSGRTNEQYF. In DNA form, the CDR3 reads TGTGCCAGCACACGAGGCACTAGCGGGAGGACCAACGAGCAGTACTTC.